This T cell receptor beta chain was identified during a study of OX40 agonist ivuxolimab in advanced cancers. Study outcomes and limitations: Fewer expanded clones were found on average in CD4+ than in CD8+ T cells. Some patients who did not respond also had low normalized T-cell clonal expansion.

Worth noting for this clone: The target antigen is unknown.

At cycle 4 day 1, cycle 7 day 1, and baseline, blood was sampled. Germline assignment: CDR1 SGHTS and CDR2 YDEGEE. Between the trimmed V and J ends, which lost 1 base and 0 bases, there was a span of 4 bases. The CDR3 runs to 13 residues. Measured with immunoSEQ multiplex PCR; TCRdb has only the in-frame clones, and not every one. The table has roughly 38,000 clones, just under 90% seen once. The genes are TRBV5-8 and TRBJ2-5, with D hard to call. This TCR came from an adult with an advanced solid tumor such as melanoma, head and neck, liver or kidney cancer. Sequences were derived from CD4+ or CD8+ T cells sorted from blood, sampled in a trial of the OX40 agonist ivuxolimab. The CDR3 reads CASSLTYQETQYF. In DNA form, the CDR3 reads TGTGCCAGCAGCTTGACGTACCAAGAGACCCAGTACTTC. Using reference TRBV5-8 and TRBJ2-5 for the parts outside the CDR3, the full variable domain is EAGVTQSPTHLIKTRGQQATLRCSPISGHTSVYWYQQALGLGLQFLLWYDEGEERNRGNFPPRFSGRQFPNYSSELNVNALELEDSALYLCASSLTYQETQYFGPGTRLLVL.